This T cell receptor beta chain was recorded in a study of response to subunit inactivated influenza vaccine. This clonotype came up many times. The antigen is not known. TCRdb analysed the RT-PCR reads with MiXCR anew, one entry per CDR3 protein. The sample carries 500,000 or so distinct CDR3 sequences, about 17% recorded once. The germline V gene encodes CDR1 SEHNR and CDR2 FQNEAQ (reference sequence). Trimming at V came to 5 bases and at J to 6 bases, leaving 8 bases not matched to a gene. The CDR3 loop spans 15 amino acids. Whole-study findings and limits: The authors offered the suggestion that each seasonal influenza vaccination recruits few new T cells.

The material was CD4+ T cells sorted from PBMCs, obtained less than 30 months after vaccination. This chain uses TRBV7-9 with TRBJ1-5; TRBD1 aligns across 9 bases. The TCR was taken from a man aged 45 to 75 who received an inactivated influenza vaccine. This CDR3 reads CASSDGQGTIQPQHF. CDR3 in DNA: TGTGCCAGCAGCGATGGACAGGGGACTATTCAGCCCCAGCATTTT.